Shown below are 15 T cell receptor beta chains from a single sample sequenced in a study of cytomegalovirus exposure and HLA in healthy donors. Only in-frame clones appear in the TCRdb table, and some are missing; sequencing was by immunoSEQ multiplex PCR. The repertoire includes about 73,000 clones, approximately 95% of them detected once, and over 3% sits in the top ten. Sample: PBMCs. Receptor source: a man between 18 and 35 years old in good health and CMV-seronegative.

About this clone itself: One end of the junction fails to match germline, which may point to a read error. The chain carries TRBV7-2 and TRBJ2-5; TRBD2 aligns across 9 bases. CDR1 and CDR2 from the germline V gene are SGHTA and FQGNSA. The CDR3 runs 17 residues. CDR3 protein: CASSLAGRGGAAETQYF. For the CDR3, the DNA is TGTGCCAGCAGCCTAGCGGGGCGCGGGGGGGCCGCGGAGACCCAGTACTTC.

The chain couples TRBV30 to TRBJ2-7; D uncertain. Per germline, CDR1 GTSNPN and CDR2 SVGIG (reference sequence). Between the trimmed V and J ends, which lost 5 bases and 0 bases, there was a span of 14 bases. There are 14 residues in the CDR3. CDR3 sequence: CAWLPGSGSYEQYF. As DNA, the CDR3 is TGTGCCTGGCTTCCAGGCAGTGGCTCCTACGAGCAGTACTTC.

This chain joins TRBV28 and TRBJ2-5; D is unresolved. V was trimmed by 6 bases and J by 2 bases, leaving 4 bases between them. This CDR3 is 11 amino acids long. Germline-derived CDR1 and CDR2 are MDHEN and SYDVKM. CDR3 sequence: CASRSQETQYF. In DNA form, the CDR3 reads TGTGCCAGCAGGTCACAAGAGACCCAGTACTTC.

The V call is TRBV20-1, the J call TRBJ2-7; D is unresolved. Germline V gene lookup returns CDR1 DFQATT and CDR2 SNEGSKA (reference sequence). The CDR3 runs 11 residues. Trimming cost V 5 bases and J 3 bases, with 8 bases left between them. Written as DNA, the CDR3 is TGCAGTGCTCAGACGGGCTACGAGCAGTACTTC. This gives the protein CSAQTGYEQYF.

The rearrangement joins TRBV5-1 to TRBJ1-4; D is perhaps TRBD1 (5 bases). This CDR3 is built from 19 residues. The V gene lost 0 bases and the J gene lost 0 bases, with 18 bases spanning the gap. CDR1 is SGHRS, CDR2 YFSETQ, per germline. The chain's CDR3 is CASSLGQTKLFATNEKLFF. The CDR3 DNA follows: TGCGCCAGCAGCTTGGGACAGACAAAACTATTTGCAACTAATGAAAAACTGTTTTTT.

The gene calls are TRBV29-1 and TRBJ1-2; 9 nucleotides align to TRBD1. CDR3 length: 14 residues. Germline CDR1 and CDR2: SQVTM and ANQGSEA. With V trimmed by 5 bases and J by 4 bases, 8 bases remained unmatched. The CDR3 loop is CSVSAGTGTYGYTF. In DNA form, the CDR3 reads TGCAGCGTTTCGGCCGGGACAGGGACCTATGGCTACACCTTC. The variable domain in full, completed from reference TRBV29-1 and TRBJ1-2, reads SAVISQKPSRDICQRGTSLTIQCQVDSQVTMMFWYRQQPGQSLTLIATANQGSEATYESGFVIDKFPISRPNLTFSTLTVSNMSPEDSSIYLCSVSAGTGTYGYTFGSGTRLTVV.

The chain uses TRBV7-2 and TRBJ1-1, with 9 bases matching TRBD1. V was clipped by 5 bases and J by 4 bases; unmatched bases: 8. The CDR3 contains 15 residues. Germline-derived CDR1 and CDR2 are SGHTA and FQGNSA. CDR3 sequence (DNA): TGTGCCAGCAGCGGGGGAACAGGGGGCGTCACTGAAGCTTTCTTT. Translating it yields CASSGGTGGVTEAFF.

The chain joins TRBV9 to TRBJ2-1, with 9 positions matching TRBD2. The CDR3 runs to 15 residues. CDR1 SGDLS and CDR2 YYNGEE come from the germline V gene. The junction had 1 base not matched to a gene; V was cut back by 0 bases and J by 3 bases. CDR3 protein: CASSVGGGVYNEQFF. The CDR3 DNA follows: TGTGCCAGCAGCGTAGGCGGGGGGGTCTACAATGAGCAGTTCTTC. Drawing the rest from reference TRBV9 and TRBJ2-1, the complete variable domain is DSGVTQTPKHLITATGQRVTLRCSPRSGDLSVYWYQQSLDQGLQFLIQYYNGEERAKGNILERFSAQQFPDLHSELNLSSLELGDSALYFCASSVGGGVYNEQFFGPGTRLTVL.

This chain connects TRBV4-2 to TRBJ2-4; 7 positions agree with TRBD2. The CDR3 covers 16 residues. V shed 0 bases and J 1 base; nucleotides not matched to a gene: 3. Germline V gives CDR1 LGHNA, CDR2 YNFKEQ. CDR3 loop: CASSQDAAGAKNIQYF. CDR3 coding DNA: TGTGCCAGCAGCCAAGACGCAGCGGGGGCCAAAAACATTCAGTACTTC.

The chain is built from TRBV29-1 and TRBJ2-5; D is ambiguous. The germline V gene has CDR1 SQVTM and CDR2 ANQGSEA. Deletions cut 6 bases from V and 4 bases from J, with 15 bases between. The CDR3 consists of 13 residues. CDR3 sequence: CSVPRPGPETQYF. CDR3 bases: TGCAGCGTGCCACGTCCGGGTCCAGAGACCCAGTACTTC. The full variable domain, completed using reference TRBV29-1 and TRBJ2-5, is SAVISQKPSRDICQRGTSLTIQCQVDSQVTMMFWYRQQPGQSLTLIATANQGSEATYESGFVIDKFPISRPNLTFSTLTVSNMSPEDSSIYLCSVPRPGPETQYFGPGTRLLVL.

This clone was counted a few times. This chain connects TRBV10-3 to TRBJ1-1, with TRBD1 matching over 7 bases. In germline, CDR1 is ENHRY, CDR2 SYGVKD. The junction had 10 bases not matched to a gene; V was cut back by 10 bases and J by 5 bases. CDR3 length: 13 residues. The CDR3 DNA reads TGTGCCACTCAAGGACAGGCGGGGACTGAAGCTTTCTTT. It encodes CATQGQAGTEAFF.

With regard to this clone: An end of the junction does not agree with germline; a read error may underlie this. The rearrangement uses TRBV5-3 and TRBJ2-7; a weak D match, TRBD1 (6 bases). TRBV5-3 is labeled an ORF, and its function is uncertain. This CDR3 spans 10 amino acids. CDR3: CARSEPDSFF. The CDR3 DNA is TGTGCCAGAAGCGAGCCGGACAGCTTCTTC.

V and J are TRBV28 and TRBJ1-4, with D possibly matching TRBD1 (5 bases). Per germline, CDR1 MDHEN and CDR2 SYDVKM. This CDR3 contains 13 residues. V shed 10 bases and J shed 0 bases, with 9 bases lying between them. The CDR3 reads CATRQSTNEKLFF. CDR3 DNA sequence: TGTGCCACCCGACAGTCAACTAATGAAAAACTGTTTTTT.

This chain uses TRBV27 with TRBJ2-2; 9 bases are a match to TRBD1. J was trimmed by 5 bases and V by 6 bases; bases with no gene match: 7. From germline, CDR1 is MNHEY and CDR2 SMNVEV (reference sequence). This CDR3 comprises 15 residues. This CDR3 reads CASRPGQGETGELFF. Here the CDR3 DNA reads TGTGCCAGCAGGCCGGGACAGGGCGAAACCGGGGAGCTGTTTTTT.

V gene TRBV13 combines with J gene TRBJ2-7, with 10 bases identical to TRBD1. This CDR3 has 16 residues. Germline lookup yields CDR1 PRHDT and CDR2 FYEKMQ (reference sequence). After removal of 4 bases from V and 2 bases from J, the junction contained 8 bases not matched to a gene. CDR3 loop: CASSSSPGQGTYEQYF. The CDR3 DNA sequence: TGTGCCAGCAGCTCCAGCCCGGGACAGGGGACCTACGAGCAGTACTTC.